This T cell receptor (beta chain) stems from a study of blood T cell repertoires in COVID-19 (dated by TCRdb to 2020 to 2021). Study-level background: Samples covering the acute and convalescent phases of COVID-19 were provided by collaborators in the United States, Italy and Spain. Subjects who had been exposed to COVID-19, were actively infected with it, or had recovered from it provided the deeply sampled blood TCRbeta repertoires that made up the dataset. Where available, HLA class I and class II types were taken from metadata supplied by the sample provider and were not determined by assay-based typing. Samples came from the ongoing ImmuneRACE study (first 160 participants) plus 1,254 subjects from 6 global collaborators. The repertoires were released in a freely available public database intended as a resource for research on the immune response to SARS-CoV-2. The prospective study material was composed of cDNA or gDNA derived from T cells, B-cell-depleted T cells, or PBMCs. Sample metadata almost always included a de-identified subject ID, COVID-19 status, age in years and sex. What the study reported, not specific to this receptor: Clinical and demographic metadata were provided uncurated, with the amount varying by source and participant.

This clone occurred once. What this receptor recognizes is not known. Base qualities are not recorded, but no much larger clone differs from it by a single base. TCRbeta CDR3 regions were amplified from genomic DNA using the immunoSEQ Assay, a bias-controlled multiplex PCR. Processing in the source paper ran as follows. The number of nucleated cells in each sample was estimated by amplification of reference gene primers within the assay. To quantify the absolute abundance of each unique TCRbeta CDR3 rearrangement, sequence reads were collapsed and filtered. Productive Simpson clonality was computed per sample as the square root of Simpson's diversity index over productive rearrangements. Drawn from immuneACCESS, this table holds only the in-frame rearrangements with V and J called that TCRdb kept. Clones are partly lost; checked studies trace under half to an unresolved V gene and leave the rest unexplained. The DNA gave D and trimming, while V, J and clone size come from that table. The sample table lists around 180,000 clones, approximately 85% of them with a count of one. Together, the top ten hold about 6.9% of the sample.

Counted from cysteine to phenylalanine, this CDR3 has 16 amino acids. The CDR3 DNA has 48 bases and is translated from base 1. The germline V gene encodes CDR1 MDHEN and CDR2 SYDVKM. V and J lose 5 bases and 2 bases, and a span of 13 bases separates them. One collaborating source in Seattle enrolled patients while the patients were actively infected and followed the patients over time throughout the course of disease. The collaborating institutions used their own protocols to collect whole blood in K2EDTA tubes. For TCRbeta analysis, collaborators shipped samples as frozen whole blood, isolated PBMCs, or DNA extracted from either of those sample types.

The rearranged chain carries TRBV28 and TRBJ1-6; there is no confident call for the D gene. Material for sequencing was peripheral blood. The receptor's source is a man aged 80 or over with COVID-19, enrolled during active disease. The CDR3 amino acid sequence is: CASSPGGVTYNSPLHF. The DNA sequence is given as TGTGCCAGCAGTCCCGGAGGTGTCACCTATAATTCACCCCTCCACTTT.